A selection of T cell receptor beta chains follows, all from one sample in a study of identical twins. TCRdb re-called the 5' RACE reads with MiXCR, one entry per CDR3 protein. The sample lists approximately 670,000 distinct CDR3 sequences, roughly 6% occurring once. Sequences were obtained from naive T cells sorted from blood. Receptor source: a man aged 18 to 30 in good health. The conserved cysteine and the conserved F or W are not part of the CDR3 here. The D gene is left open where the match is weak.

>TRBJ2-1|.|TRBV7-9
ASSFRDEKGNEQF
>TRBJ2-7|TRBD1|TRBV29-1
SVGQGAGYEQY
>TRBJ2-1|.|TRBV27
ASTPGSYNEQF
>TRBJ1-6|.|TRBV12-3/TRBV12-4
ASRTTGGSSPLH
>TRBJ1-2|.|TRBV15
ATSGLPNYGYT
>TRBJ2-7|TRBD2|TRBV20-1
SARGRGGWA
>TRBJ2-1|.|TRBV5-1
ASSPNQQSSYNEQF
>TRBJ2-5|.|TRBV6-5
ASSYSGTLPVETQY
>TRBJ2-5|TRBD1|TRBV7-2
ASSLDPGQQETQY
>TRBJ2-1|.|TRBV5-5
ASSPRWGEGEQF
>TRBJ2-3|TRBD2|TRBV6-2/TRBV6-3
ASSSHSGRGVDTQY
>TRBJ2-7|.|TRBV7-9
ASSFFSRGQSKQY
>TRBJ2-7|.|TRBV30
AWSEGSYEQY
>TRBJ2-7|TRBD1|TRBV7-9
ASSTKPGQGTYEQY
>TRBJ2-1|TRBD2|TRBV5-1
ASSHRGLAEQF
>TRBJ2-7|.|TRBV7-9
ASSLVGIYEQY